The source of this TCR beta chain is a study of shared clonotypes between healthy human individuals. This clone was recorded once. Distinct nucleotide sequences in the sample also encode this CDR3. Germline-derived CDR1 and CDR2 are MNHEY and SVGAGI. The CDR3 consists of 14 residues. The V gene end was trimmed by 6 bases and the J gene end by 4 bases; junction bases not matched to a gene: 4. The protocol was immunoSEQ multiplex PCR, while the TCRdb copy is restricted to in-frame clones and leaves out a portion. The sample lists 2 million to 3 million clones; roughly 93% were seen once. This sequence originates from a man younger than 35 in good health. Some clones in this sample may be carry-over from other donors' samples. This chain uses TRBV6-5 with TRBJ1-3, with 9 bases identical to TRBD1. Specimen: naive CD4+ T cells from PBMCs. Subset denoted: CD45RA+ positively selected. The CDR3 protein is CASRLQGAGNTIYF. The CDR3 DNA reads as TGTGCCAGCAGATTACAGGGGGCCGGAAACACCATATATTTT.